These 4 T cell receptor beta chains were all obtained from the same sample, sequenced in a study of blood T cells in healthy people across ages. A second PCR of about 6 to 11 cycles used a sample-barcoded 5' primer and a J-beta primer mix. A single record per CDR3 protein comes from TCRdb applying MiXCR to the 5' RACE reads. The table records about a million distinct CDR3 sequences, 48% of them present only once. Sequenced material: blood. The origin of the receptors is a man aged 30-40 years in good health.

This chain connects TRBV4-2 to TRBJ2-1; 8 positions match TRBD2. The ends lost 3 bases at V and 10 bases at J; junction bases unmatched: 14. Per the germline V gene, CDR1 is LGHNA and CDR2 is YNFKEQ. This CDR3 has 16 amino acids. The CDR3, as DNA: TGTGCCAGCAGCCAGGCTGATACCGGGACTAGTTTGGAGCAGTTCTTC. It codes for CASSQADTGTSLEQFF.

Here the CDR3 DNA reads TGTGCCAGCAGTGCTCCAGGAATAGCGGGGGGCCCGGGCACAGATACGCAGTATTTT. Protein product: CASSAPGIAGGPGTDTQYF. V usage is TRBV2 and J usage is TRBJ2-3, with 10 bases identical to TRBD2. This CDR3 has 19 residues. CDR1 is SNHLY, CDR2 FYNNEI, per germline. The V and J ends lost 4 bases and 1 base, in that order; junction bases with no gene match: 14.

The rearrangement uses TRBV29-1 and TRBJ2-7, with D perhaps TRBD2 (5 bases). CDR1 SQVTM and CDR2 ANQGSEA come from the germline V gene. The V and J ends lost 7 bases and 5 bases respectively, with 12 bases between them. The CDR3 contains 11 residues. In DNA form, the CDR3 reads TGCAGCGCCCGGTCGGGGAACGAGCAGTACTTC. Its protein is CSARSGNEQYF.

This clonotype was observed a single time. The chain recombines TRBV28 with TRBJ2-3, with 12 positions matching TRBD2. V dropped 3 bases and J dropped 2; count of bases not matched to a gene: 6. The CDR3 contains 17 residues. Germline CDR1 MDHEN, CDR2 SYDVKM. The CDR3 DNA sequence: TGTGCCAGCAGTTTCCCCGGACTAGCGGGACCCACAGATACGCAGTATTTT. It specifies CASSFPGLAGPTDTQYF.